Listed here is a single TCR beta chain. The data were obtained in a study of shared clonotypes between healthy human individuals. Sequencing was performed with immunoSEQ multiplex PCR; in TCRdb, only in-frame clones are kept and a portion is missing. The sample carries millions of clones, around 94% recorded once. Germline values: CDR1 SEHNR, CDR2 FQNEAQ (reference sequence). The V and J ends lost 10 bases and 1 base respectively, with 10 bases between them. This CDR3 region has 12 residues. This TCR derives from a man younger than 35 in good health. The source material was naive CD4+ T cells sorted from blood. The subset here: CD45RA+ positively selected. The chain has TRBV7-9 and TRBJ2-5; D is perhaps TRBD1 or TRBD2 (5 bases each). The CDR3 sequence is CAIEGPQETQYF. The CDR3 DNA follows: TGTGCCATCGAGGGGCCCCAAGAGACCCAGTACTTC.